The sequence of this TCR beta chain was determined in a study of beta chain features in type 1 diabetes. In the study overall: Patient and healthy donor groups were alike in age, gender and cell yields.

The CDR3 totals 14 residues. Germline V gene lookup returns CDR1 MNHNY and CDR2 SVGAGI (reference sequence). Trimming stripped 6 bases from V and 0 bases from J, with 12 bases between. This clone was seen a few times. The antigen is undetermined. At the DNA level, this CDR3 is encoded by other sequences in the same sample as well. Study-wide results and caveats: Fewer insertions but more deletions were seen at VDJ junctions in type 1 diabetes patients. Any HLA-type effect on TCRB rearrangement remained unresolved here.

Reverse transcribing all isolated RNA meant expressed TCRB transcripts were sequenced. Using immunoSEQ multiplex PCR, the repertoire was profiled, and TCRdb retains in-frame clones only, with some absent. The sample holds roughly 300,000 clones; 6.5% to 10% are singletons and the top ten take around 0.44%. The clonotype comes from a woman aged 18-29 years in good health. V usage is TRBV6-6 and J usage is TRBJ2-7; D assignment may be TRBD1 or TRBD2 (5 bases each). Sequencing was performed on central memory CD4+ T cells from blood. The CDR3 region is CASSRDVSSYEQYF. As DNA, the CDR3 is TGTGCCAGCAGCCGGGACGTAAGCTCCTACGAGCAGTACTTC.